The 27 T cell receptor beta chains below come from one sample, sequenced in a study of blood T cell repertoires in COVID-19. TCRdb's table, derived via immunoSEQ multiplex PCR, lists solely in-frame clones and lacks some. The table includes approximately 310,000 clones, around 85% detected once. The sample taken for sequencing was PBMCs or T cells enriched from blood (not recorded which). These receptors were taken from a man aged 30 to 45 who had recovered from COVID-19.

The V and J genes are TRBV6-2 or TRBV6-3 and TRBJ2-4; TRBD2 agrees at 8 bases. From germline, CDR1 is MNHEY and CDR2 SVGEGT. The CDR3 has 20 residues. The junction had 14 bases not matched to a gene; V was cut back by 0 bases and J by 1 base. CDR3 in amino acids: CASSYSNLKRGKFAKNIQYF. The DNA for the CDR3 is TGTGCCAGCAGTTACTCGAATTTAAAGCGGGGGAAGTTCGCCAAAAACATTCAGTACTTC.

This chain uses TRBV6-5 with TRBJ2-5, with D tentatively TRBD2 (6 bases). The V end lost 3 bases, the J end lost 5 bases, and 16 bases lay between the germline ends. The CDR3 runs 15 residues. CDR1 is MNHEY, CDR2 SVGAGI, per germline. CDR3 amino acids: CASSYSLAFMETQYF. In DNA, the CDR3 is TGTGCCAGCAGTTATTCGCTAGCGTTTATGGAGACCCAGTACTTC.

This clone was counted only a few times. This chain joins TRBV3-1 (or the pseudogene TRBV3-2) and TRBJ1-5; D remains ambiguous. Germline values: CDR1 LGHDT, CDR2 YNNKEL (reference sequence). This CDR3 has 15 amino acids. V was clipped by 0 bases and J by 1 base, with 7 bases between them. CDR3 coding DNA: TGTGCCAGCAGCCAAGATCCCCTGAGCAATCAGCCCCAGCATTTT. It encodes CASSQDPLSNQPQHF.

This clone was seen just once. V gene TRBV6-5 combines with J gene TRBJ2-7, with D possibly matching TRBD1 (5 bases). The germline V gene has CDR1 MNHEY and CDR2 SVGAGI. This CDR3 is built from 15 residues. Trimming cost V 2 bases and J 4 bases, with 15 bases left between them. CDR3 in amino acids: CASSYRGHQGYEQYF. CDR3 nucleotide sequence: TGTGCCAGCAGTTACAGGGGCCACCAGGGTTACGAGCAGTACTTC.

The chain uses TRBV30 and TRBJ2-3, with 9 bases identical to TRBD1. Germline CDR1 is GTSNPN and CDR2 is SVGIG (reference sequence). V was pared by 2 bases and J by 5 bases, with 5 bases of the junction left unmatched. The CDR3 runs to 14 residues. This CDR3 reads CAWSLGQGIDTQYF. Written as DNA, the CDR3 is TGTGCCTGGAGTCTGGGACAGGGTATAGATACGCAGTATTTT.

There are many counts of this clone. The rearrangement links TRBV7-6 to TRBJ1-3; no clear D gene. V shed 1 base and J shed 2 bases, with 9 bases lying between them. CDR3 length: 15 amino acids. Germline values: CDR1 SGHVS, CDR2 FNYEAQ. CDR3 protein: CASSLDHLPGNTIYF. CDR3 sequence (DNA): TGTGCCAGCAGCTTAGATCACTTACCTGGAAACACCATATATTTT.

The rearrangement joins TRBV3-1 (or the pseudogene TRBV3-2) to TRBJ1-2, with 8 nucleotides matching TRBD1. The CDR3 contains 12 residues. The V gene's germline CDR1 is LGHDT and CDR2 YNNKEL (reference sequence). Trimming removed 6 bases from V and 11 bases from J; junction bases left unmatched: 8. This CDR3 is CASSRDRTPYTF. The CDR3 DNA sequence: TGTGCCAGCAGTAGGGACAGGACTCCTTACACCTTC.

The chain couples TRBV19 to TRBJ1-1, with D unresolved. The germline V and J ends were trimmed by 3 bases and 7 bases, with 15 bases remaining between them. There are 14 residues in the CDR3. Germline V CDR1 and CDR2: LNHDA, SQIVND (reference sequence). The CDR3 reads CASSMREGSSEAFF. CDR3 sequence (DNA): TGTGCCAGTAGTATGAGGGAGGGTTCCAGTGAAGCTTTCTTT.

V is TRBV29-1 and J is TRBJ1-5; 7 nucleotides align to TRBD1. The CDR3 extends over 18 amino acids. Per the germline V gene, CDR1 is SQVTM and CDR2 is ANQGSEA. V lost 0 bases and J lost 1; bases outside the gene matches: 12. CDR3 sequence: CSVEDTGPHRGSNQPQHF. In DNA, the CDR3 is TGCAGCGTTGAAGATACGGGTCCCCACAGGGGCAGCAATCAGCCCCAGCATTTT. Full variable domain (outside the CDR3, taken from reference TRBV29-1 and TRBJ1-5): SAVISQKPSRDICQRGTSLTIQCQVDSQVTMMFWYRQQPGQSLTLIATANQGSEATYESGFVIDKFPISRPNLTFSTLTVSNMSPEDSSIYLCSVEDTGPHRGSNQPQHFGDGTRLSIL.

This chain joins TRBV21-1 and TRBJ1-2; TRBD1 is taken as the D call from the table, unchecked against the DNA. TRBV21-1 is given as a pseudogene. The CDR3 loop spans 14 amino acids. CDR3 in DNA: TGTGCCAGCAGCAAAGGGGCAGACCCGTGGGGCTACACCTTC. Its protein product is CASSKGADPWGYTF.

The V call is TRBV6-5, the J call TRBJ1-3; D is undetermined. Trimming cost V 3 bases and J 0 bases, with 12 bases left between them. The CDR3 is 16 residues long. CDR1 is MNHEY and CDR2 is SVGAGI in the germline V gene. The chain's CDR3 is CASSYHLATSGNTIYF. The CDR3 DNA reads as TGTGCCAGCAGTTATCATCTGGCCACCTCTGGAAACACCATATATTTT.

This rearrangement joins TRBV5-1 to TRBJ2-7, with 9 bases matching TRBD1. Germline CDR1 is SGHRS and CDR2 is YFSETQ. There are 15 residues in the CDR3. The trim removed 3 bases at V and 5 bases at J, leaving 9 bases unmatched. The CDR3 sequence is CASSSTGRTGDEQYF. The CDR3 DNA sequence: TGCGCCAGCAGCTCTACGGGACGGACAGGGGACGAGCAGTACTTC.

V and J are TRBV11-2 and TRBJ2-1; D is unclear. V lost 1 base and J lost 8, with 9 bases in between. There are 13 residues in the CDR3. Germline values: CDR1 SGHAT, CDR2 FQNNGV. In nucleotides, the CDR3 is TGTGCCAGCAGCTTAGTTCCGAGCGATGAGCAGTTCTTC. Amino acids: CASSLVPSDEQFF.

This chain uses TRBV18 with TRBJ1-1; a possible D gene is TRBD1 (5 bases). Germline V gene lookup returns CDR1 KGHSH and CDR2 LQKENI. The CDR3 length is 15 residues. V lost 0 bases to trimming and J lost 5 bases, with 13 bases between them. DNA of the CDR3: TGTGCCAGCTCACCACCGCTAGGGGCAGGGACTGAAGCTTTCTTT. It specifies CASSPPLGAGTEAFF. Full variable domain (remainder filled in from reference TRBV18 and TRBJ1-1): NAGVMQNPRHLVRRRGQEARLRCSPMKGHSHVYWYRQLPEEGLKFMVYLQKENIIDESGMPKERFSAEFPKEGPSILRIQQVVRGDSAAYFCASSPPLGAGTEAFFGQGTRLTVV.

The genes are TRBV4-2 and TRBJ2-3; D is unresolved. The length of the CDR3 is 14 residues. The V gene lost 3 bases and the J gene lost 5 bases, with 12 bases spanning the gap. Germline V gene lookup returns CDR1 LGHNA and CDR2 YNFKEQ. CDR3 amino acids: CASSQNPAGDTQYF. The CDR3 DNA reads as TGTGCCAGCAGCCAGAACCCAGCAGGAGATACGCAGTATTTT.

This rearrangement joins TRBV4-1 to TRBJ1-2; tentative D call: TRBD1 (6 bases). Germline CDR1 is MGHRA and CDR2 is YSYEKL. CDR3 length equals 16 residues. The germline V and J ends were trimmed by 3 bases and 5 bases, with 19 bases remaining between them. As DNA, the CDR3 is TGCGCCAGCAGCCATCTAATAACAGGGATTCGGTATGGCTACACCTTC. As protein: CASSHLITGIRYGYTF.

The chain carries TRBV30 and TRBJ2-5, with TRBD2 matching 10 bases. The CDR3 loop spans 14 amino acids. V gave up 2 bases and J gave up 2 bases; unmatched junction bases: 2. Per germline, CDR1 GTSNPN and CDR2 SVGIG (reference sequence). The CDR3 region is CAWSLAGGQETQYF. In DNA form, the CDR3 reads TGTGCCTGGAGTTTAGCGGGGGGTCAAGAGACCCAGTACTTC. Looking up the rest from reference TRBV30 and TRBJ2-5 gives the full variable domain: SQTIHQWPATLVQPVGSPLSLECTVEGTSNPNLYWYRQAAGRGLQLLFYSVGIGQISSEVPQNLSASRPQDRQFILSSKKLLLSDSGFYLCAWSLAGGQETQYFGPGTRLLVL.

The chain has TRBV27 and TRBJ1-1; 7 bases align to TRBD1. Germline CDR1 MNHEY, CDR2 SMNVEV (reference sequence). This CDR3 is 14 amino acids long. Germline trimming cut 6 bases from V and 4 bases from J; bases unmatched to any gene: 8. CDR3 bases: TGTGCCAGCAGAGTTCGACAGGGCATCACTGAAGCTTTCTTT. Its protein is CASRVRQGITEAFF.

This sequence joins TRBV6-1 and TRBJ1-4; D gene uncertain. Per germline, CDR1 MNHNS and CDR2 SASEGT. V was shortened by 3 bases and J by 6 bases, with 2 bases between the two germline ends. The CDR3 is made up of 11 amino acids. This CDR3 is CASSDDEKLFF. The DNA of the CDR3 is TGTGCCAGCAGTGACGATGAAAAACTGTTTTTT.

The chain links TRBV12-3 or TRBV12-4 to TRBJ1-5; possibly TRBD1 for D (6 bases). The V end lost 6 bases, the J end lost 4 bases, and 10 bases lay between the germline ends. This CDR3 comprises 13 residues. The CDR3 here is CASSPGQNQPQHF. In nucleotides, the CDR3 is TGTGCCAGCAGCCCCGGACAGAATCAGCCCCAGCATTTT.

The V and J genes are TRBV15 and TRBJ1-1; D gene uncertain. Between the trimmed V and J ends, which lost 4 bases and 5 bases, there was a span of 11 bases. The CDR3 sequence is 13 residues long. CDR1 is LNHNV, CDR2 YYDKDF, per germline (reference sequence). The CDR3 reads CATSTELRTEAFF. In DNA, the CDR3 is TGTGCCACCAGCACGGAGCTGAGAACTGAAGCTTTCTTT.

CDR3 region: CASSLTQRFNYGYTF. The DNA of the CDR3 is TGTGCCAGCAGCCTAACGCAACGGTTCAACTATGGCTACACCTTC. The gene calls are TRBV7-9 and TRBJ1-2; D gene unclear. Germline lookup yields CDR1 SEHNR and CDR2 FQNEAQ (reference sequence). CDR3 length: 15 amino acids. The V and J ends lost 5 bases and 2 bases respectively, with 15 bases between them.

The rearrangement uses TRBV11-2 and TRBJ2-1; a possible D gene is TRBD2 (5 bases). The V gene lost 3 bases and the J gene lost 7 bases, with 10 bases spanning the gap. In germline, CDR1 is SGHAT, CDR2 FQNNGV. The CDR3 runs to 13 residues. The CDR3 coding sequence is TGTGCCAGCAGCTTTGAGGGTAGGAATGAGCAGTTCTTC. Encoded protein: CASSFEGRNEQFF.

V usage is TRBV4-1 and J usage is TRBJ2-3; maybe TRBD2 (5 bases). V lost 1 base and J 0 bases, leaving 11 bases between the germline ends. The CDR3 runs to 16 residues. From germline, CDR1 is MGHRA and CDR2 YSYEKL. The CDR3 region has the DNA TGCGCCAGCAGCCAAGGAGGACGGACTAGCACAGATACGCAGTATTTT. Its translation: CASSQGGRTSTDTQYF.

The J gene is TRBJ1-2, the V gene TRBV6-5; weak D call: TRBD1 (6 bases). CDR1 MNHEY and CDR2 SVGAGI come from the germline V gene. V was cut by 6 bases and J by 6 bases, with 14 bases left in between. The CDR3 is made up of 13 amino acids. The DNA of the CDR3 is TGTGCCAGCAGCCGGAAAGACAGGCATGGCTACACCTTC. It translates to CASSRKDRHGYTF.

The rearrangement links TRBV6-6 to TRBJ1-1, with 7 nucleotides matching TRBD1. The V gene's germline CDR1 is MNHNY and CDR2 SVGAGI (reference sequence). J was trimmed by 0 bases and V by 7 bases; bases with no gene match: 5. This CDR3 spans 14 amino acids. For the CDR3, the DNA is TGTGCCAGCAATCGGGACAGCATGAACACTGAAGCTTTCTTT. It encodes CASNRDSMNTEAFF.

This chain uses TRBV5-1 with TRBJ1-2; 8 bases line up with TRBD1. Germline values: CDR1 SGHRS, CDR2 YFSETQ. The CDR3 loop spans 14 amino acids. The trim removed 0 bases at V and 6 bases at J, leaving 4 bases unmatched. CDR3 coding DNA: TGCGCCAGCAGCTTGGAGGGGACAGGAAATGGCTACACCTTC. Translating it yields CASSLEGTGNGYTF.